These 10 T cell receptor beta chains were sequenced from one sample in a study of blood T cells in healthy people across ages. Through a sample-barcoded 5' primer and a J-beta primer mix, a second PCR was run for roughly 7 to 12 cycles. TCRdb redid the calling of the 5' RACE reads with MiXCR, one entry per CDR3 protein. This sample has roughly 800,000 distinct CDR3 sequences; 20% to 30% occur once, and the top ten carry about 3%. The same data also went into a second study, on T cells of mothers and their children.

Sequencing input: blood. The receptor source for this set is a boy aged 5-17 years in good health.

This clonotype turned up a few times. CDR3 amino acids: CASSLVGGGVSYEQYF. DNA of the CDR3: TGTGCCAGCAGCTTAGTTGGCGGGGGCGTCTCCTACGAGCAGTACTTC. The chain joins TRBV7-2 to TRBJ2-7; a weak D match, TRBD2 (7 bases). Trimming left V 1 base short and J 0 bases short, with 13 bases between. There are 16 residues in the CDR3. Germline lookup yields CDR1 SGHTA and CDR2 FQGNSA.

This clonotype has at least ten counts. Relative to the germline gene, one junction end is altered; a read error may explain this. The gene calls are TRBV5-1 and TRBJ1-5; the D is unclear. The CDR3 totals 13 residues. Germline V gene data show CDR1 as SGHRS and CDR2 as YFSETQ. This CDR3 reads CASSLDGNQPQHF. The CDR3 DNA reads as TGTGCCAGCAGCTTAGACGGGAATCAGCCCCAGCATTTT.

This clonotype was found many times. The chain carries TRBV4-1 and TRBJ2-5; TRBD2 aligns across 9 bases. V lost 4 bases and J lost 5; bases outside the gene matches: 5. The CDR3 consists of 14 residues. The germline V gene has CDR1 MGHRA and CDR2 YSYEKL. The CDR3 sequence is CASSLAGGHETQYF. The CDR3 coding sequence is TGCGCCAGCAGCCTGGCGGGGGGGCACGAGACCCAGTACTTC.

Comments on this clonotype: The CDR3 does not close with the conserved phenylalanine or tryptophan, likely indicating a read error. The chain joins TRBV6-1 to TRBJ1-5; 8 bases fit TRBD1. The CDR3 loop spans 17 amino acids. V shed 6 bases, J shed 6 bases, and the junction held 16 bases outside the gene matches. The germline CDR1 and CDR2 sequences are MNHNS and SASEGT. Written as DNA, the CDR3 is TGTGCCAGCAGGCGATCCCAAGGACAGGGAGTAGCTCAGCCCCAGCATCTT. Translated, it gives CASRRSQGQGVAQPQHL.

The chain uses TRBV7-9 and TRBJ2-7; unclear D gene. Per germline, CDR1 SEHNR and CDR2 FQNEAQ (reference sequence). The CDR3 is 16 amino acids. V was pared by 4 bases and J by 5 bases, with 21 bases between. This CDR3 is CASSWQIRSGDDEQYF. The CDR3 DNA sequence: TGTGCCAGCAGCTGGCAAATTAGGTCGGGTGACGACGAGCAGTACTTC.

The chain has TRBV20-1 and TRBJ1-5; no firm D call. The CDR3 is 15 residues long. V was pared by 0 bases and J by 0 bases, with 9 bases between. Germline-derived CDR1 and CDR2 are DFQATT and SNEGSKA (reference sequence). For the CDR3, the DNA is TGCAGTGCTAGAGATCCCATGTATAGCAATCAGCCCCAGCATTTT. It encodes CSARDPMYSNQPQHF.

This clonotype showed up just a few times. The junction shows a germline mismatch at one end, possibly a read error. The genes are TRBV5-1 and TRBJ2-1, with D perhaps matching TRBD2 (6 bases). This CDR3 has 14 amino acids. Germline values: CDR1 SGHRS, CDR2 YFSETQ. This chain's CDR3 is CASSPGDSHNEQFF. CDR3 in DNA: TGCGCCAGCAGCCCGGGAGACTCCCACAATGAGCAGTTCTTC.

The chain combines TRBV24-1 with TRBJ2-3, with a possible D match to TRBD2 (5 bases). In germline, CDR1 is KGHDR, CDR2 SFDVKD. Between the trimmed V and J ends, which lost 5 bases and 1 base, there was a span of 12 bases. The CDR3 sequence is 15 residues long. The CDR3 protein is CATSAAALGTDTQYF. The CDR3 nucleotides are TGTGCCACCAGTGCAGCGGCCCTCGGCACAGATACGCAGTATTTT.

V usage is TRBV3-1 and J usage is TRBJ2-7, with 11 bases identical to TRBD2. CDR3 length: 15 residues. Germline V gives CDR1 LGHDT, CDR2 YNNKEL (reference sequence). Germline trimming cut 3 bases from V and 7 bases from J; bases unmatched to any gene: 8. DNA of the CDR3: TGTGCCAGCAGCCAGGGACTAGCGGTTCTAGAGGAGCAGTACTTC. The encoded protein is CASSQGLAVLEEQYF.

The chain employs TRBV29-1 and TRBJ1-2; TRBD1 is a possible D gene (5 bases). The V gene's germline CDR1 is SQVTM and CDR2 ANQGSEA. V was clipped by 4 bases and J by 8 bases, with 17 bases between them. This CDR3 is 13 amino acids long. CDR3 in DNA: TGCAGCGTTGGGAGGGGATTTATGTACGGCTACACCTTC. Amino acids: CSVGRGFMYGYTF. Variable domain in full (rest from reference TRBV29-1 and TRBJ1-2): SAVISQKPSRDICQRGTSLTIQCQVDSQVTMMFWYRQQPGQSLTLIATANQGSEATYESGFVIDKFPISRPNLTFSTLTVSNMSPEDSSIYLCSVGRGFMYGYTFGSGTRLTVV.